The 23 T cell receptor beta chains listed next were all sequenced from one sample in a study of OX40 agonist ivuxolimab in advanced cancers. Clones were sequenced by immunoSEQ multiplex PCR, and TCRdb holds only the in-frame ones, with some missing. Here the sample spans 45,000 to 60,000 clones, roughly nine tenths being singletons. Sequencing was performed on CD4+ or CD8+ T cells sorted from blood, taken in a trial of the OX40 agonist ivuxolimab. Source of these receptors: an adult with an advanced solid tumor such as melanoma, head and neck, liver or kidney cancer.

V usage is TRBV6-5 and J usage is TRBJ2-1; tentatively, D is TRBD1 or TRBD2 (6 bases each). Trimming took off 5 bases at V and 3 bases at J, with 14 bases between the two ends. CDR1 MNHEY and CDR2 SVGAGI come from the germline V gene. The CDR3 spans 15 residues. The CDR3 DNA reads as TGTGCCAGCAGTCACCTAGGGGGACTCTACAATGAGCAGTTCTTC. It translates to CASSHLGGLYNEQFF.

There are a few counts of this clone. This chain connects TRBV19 to TRBJ2-1; D unresolved. The CDR3 length is 18 residues. V lost 3 bases and J lost 0, with 18 bases in between. Germline CDR1 is LNHDA and CDR2 is SQIVND (reference sequence). CDR3 protein: CASSIRLKGSSSYNEQFF. The CDR3 DNA follows: TGTGCCAGTAGTATCAGGCTAAAGGGATCGAGCTCCTACAATGAGCAGTTCTTC.

The chain employs TRBV5-1 and TRBJ2-7; 9 nucleotides align to TRBD1. This CDR3 comprises 16 residues. The V and J ends lost 1 base and 3 bases, in that order; junction bases with no gene match: 8. CDR1 is SGHRS, CDR2 YFSETQ, per germline. The CDR3: CASSLTKPGQGYEQYF. CDR3 sequence (DNA): TGCGCCAGCAGCTTGACAAAACCGGGACAGGGCTACGAGCAGTACTTC.

The gene calls are TRBV15 and TRBJ2-1, with 8 bases lining up with TRBD2. V was clipped by 0 bases and J by 2 bases; unmatched bases: 3. This CDR3 is 16 amino acids long. Germline CDR1 and CDR2: LNHNV and YYDKDF (reference sequence). The CDR3: CATSREGLDTYNEQFF. The CDR3 DNA follows: TGTGCCACCAGCAGAGAGGGACTAGACACCTACAATGAGCAGTTCTTC.

The CDR3 DNA follows: TGCGCCAGCAGCTTGGATACAGCCTTAACGTACACTGAAGCTTTCTTT. This encodes CASSLDTALTYTEAFF. The genes are TRBV5-1 and TRBJ1-1; D is undetermined. CDR1 is SGHRS and CDR2 is YFSETQ in the germline V gene. The CDR3 has 16 residues. The germline V and J ends were trimmed by 0 bases and 3 bases, with 15 bases remaining between them. Complete variable domain (other parts from reference TRBV5-1 and TRBJ1-1): KAGVTQTPRYLIKTRGQQVTLSCSPISGHRSVSWYQQTPGQGLQFLFEYFSETQRNKGNFPGRFSGRQFSNSRSEMNVSTLELGDSALYLCASSLDTALTYTEAFFGQGTRLTVV.

V gene TRBV6-5 combines with J gene TRBJ1-2; 8 nucleotides align to TRBD1. The CDR3 totals 12 residues. Trimming cost V 10 bases and J 7 bases; bases outside gene matches: 8. The germline gives CDR1 MNHEY, CDR2 SVGAGI. The CDR3 here is CANRTGLCGYTF. The CDR3 DNA reads as TGTGCCAACCGGACAGGGTTATGTGGCTACACCTTC.

The rearrangement links TRBV19 to TRBJ2-1; D could derive from TRBD1 or TRBD2 (6 bases each). V was pared by 1 base and J by 8 bases, with 18 bases between. CDR3 length: 16 amino acids. Looked up from germline, CDR1 is LNHDA and CDR2 is SQIVND (reference sequence). The CDR3 coding sequence is TGTGCCAGTAGTATAGCCCTAGGGGGGAGGTCCTATGAGCAGTTCTTC. Translation: CASSIALGGRSYEQFF. Looking up the rest from reference TRBV19 and TRBJ2-1 gives the full variable domain: DGGITQSPKYLFRKEGQNVTLSCEQNLNHDAMYWYRQDPGQGLRLIYYSQIVNDFQKGDIAEGYSVSREKKESFPLTVTSAQKNPTAFYLCASSIALGGRSYEQFFGPGTRLTVL.

The CDR3 coding sequence is TGTGCCTGGACGGGGACAGGGGCTGGAAACACCATATATTTT. Translated, it gives CAWTGTGAGNTIYF. The chain combines TRBV30 with TRBJ1-3; 10 bases fit TRBD1. This CDR3 region has 14 residues. With V trimmed by 4 bases and J by 2 bases, 2 bases remained unmatched. CDR1 and CDR2 (germline): GTSNPN, SVGIG (reference sequence).

CDR3 sequence reads: CASSRDNYGYTF. Here the CDR3 DNA reads TGTGCCAGCTCTCGAGACAATTATGGCTACACCTTC. This chain joins TRBV18 and TRBJ1-2; D is undetermined. This CDR3 comprises 12 residues. CDR1 and CDR2 (germline): KGHSH, LQKENI. Trimming pared 6 bases from V and 5 bases from J, leaving 10 bases between.

This chain links TRBV11-1 with TRBJ1-6; D ambiguous. Germline CDR1 is SGHAT and CDR2 is FQDESV (reference sequence). Trimming removed 5 bases at V and 0 bases at J, with 8 bases between. The length of the CDR3 is 15 residues. The CDR3 region is CASSTRSSYNSPLHF. The CDR3 DNA is TGTGCCAGCAGCACTAGGAGCTCCTATAATTCACCCCTCCACTTT. Using reference TRBV11-1 and TRBJ1-6 for the parts outside the CDR3, the full variable domain is EAEVAQSPRYKITEKSQAVAFWCDPISGHATLYWYRQILGQGPELLVQFQDESVVDDSQLPKDRFSAERLKGVDSTLKIQPAELGDSAMYLCASSTRSSYNSPLHFGNGTRLTVT.

This chain links TRBV6-6 with TRBJ2-2; 7 positions match TRBD1. Losses at the gene ends were 5 bases for V and 2 bases for J; bases not matched to a gene: 5. Germline V gene data show CDR1 as MNHNY and CDR2 as SVGAGI (reference sequence). The CDR3 covers 15 residues. CDR3 bases: TGTGCCAGCAGTCGTTACAGGGGTAACACCGGGGAGCTGTTTTTT. Its protein is CASSRYRGNTGELFF.

The gene calls are TRBV25-1 and TRBJ1-6, with D perhaps matching TRBD1 (6 bases). The CDR3 runs to 15 residues. Germline V lookup: CDR1 MGHDK, CDR2 SYGVNS. V was cut by 4 bases and J by 4 bases, with 11 bases left in between. The CDR3 DNA reads as TGTGCCAGCAGTGGGACAGCGAATTATAATTCACCCCTCCACTTT. As protein: CASSGTANYNSPLHF.

The CDR3: CASSFGGWGTSTDTQYF. The CDR3 DNA sequence: TGCGCCAGCAGCTTCGGAGGGTGGGGGACAAGCACAGATACGCAGTATTTT. The chain recombines TRBV5-1 with TRBJ2-3; tentatively, D is TRBD1 or TRBD2 (6 bases each). V was pared by 2 bases and J by 0 bases, with 16 bases between. Germline V gives CDR1 SGHRS, CDR2 YFSETQ. The CDR3 contains 17 residues.

This clone was counted only a few times. The chain carries TRBV6-5 and TRBJ1-2, with a tentative D call TRBD1 (5 bases). The CDR3 is 14 residues long. V was pared by 6 bases and J by 2 bases, with 13 bases between. Germline V CDR1 and CDR2: MNHEY, SVGAGI. The CDR3 nucleotides are TGTGCCAGCAGGCGCAAGGGGCAGAACTATGGCTACACCTTC. This encodes CASRRKGQNYGYTF.

The chain joins TRBV18 to TRBJ1-2, with 8 bases fitting TRBD1. The length of the CDR3 is 14 residues. CDR1 and CDR2 (germline): KGHSH, LQKENI. V gave up 6 bases and J gave up 8 bases; unmatched junction bases: 11. The CDR3 loop reads CASSPARGQGGYTF. The CDR3 region has the DNA TGTGCCAGCTCCCCAGCCAGGGGGCAAGGGGGCTACACCTTC.

CDR3 region: CASSTRGYSPLHF. The CDR3 DNA follows: TGTGCCAGCAGCACCCGGGGGTATTCACCCCTCCACTTT. The chain uses TRBV6-1 and TRBJ1-6, with a possible D match to TRBD1 (5 bases). Germline loops: CDR1 MNHNS, CDR2 SASEGT. The CDR3 is 13 residues long. V lost 6 bases and J lost 8, with 11 bases in between.

This sequence joins TRBV5-6 and TRBJ1-3, with D hard to call. V was pared by 1 base and J by 0 bases, with 11 bases between. Germline V gene data show CDR1 as SGHDT and CDR2 as YYEEEE. The CDR3 spans 16 residues. CDR3 amino acids: CASSLSGVSSGNTIYF. CDR3 in DNA: TGTGCCAGCAGCTTGAGCGGGGTTAGCTCTGGAAACACCATATATTTT.

The rearrangement uses TRBV18 and TRBJ2-7; tentatively, D is TRBD1 or TRBD2 (5 bases each). CDR1 and CDR2 from the germline V gene are KGHSH and LQKENI. V lost 3 bases to trimming and J lost 3 bases, with 12 bases between them. There are 14 residues in the CDR3. The DNA of the CDR3 is TGTGCCAGCTCACCGAATAGGGGAGACTACGAGCAGTACTTC. This codes for CASSPNRGDYEQYF.

The chain couples TRBV27 to TRBJ2-6; D gene unclear. This CDR3 region has 15 residues. The V and J ends lost 8 bases and 2 bases respectively, with 13 bases between them. Germline lookup yields CDR1 MNHEY and CDR2 SMNVEV (reference sequence). CDR3 residues: CASSVRITGANVLTF. The CDR3 DNA reads as TGTGCCAGCTCGGTTCGGATCACTGGGGCCAACGTCCTGACTTTC.

The rearrangement links TRBV4-2 to TRBJ2-7; D remains ambiguous. CDR1 is LGHNA and CDR2 is YNFKEQ in the germline V gene. The CDR3 length is 14 residues. V lost 1 base, J lost 3 bases, and 10 bases lay in between. The CDR3 sequence: CASSQGNTNYEQYF. In DNA, the CDR3 is TGTGCCAGCAGCCAAGGAAACACTAACTACGAGCAGTACTTC.

This chain connects TRBV6-5 to TRBJ2-7, with TRBD2 matching over 7 bases. CDR1 and CDR2 (germline): MNHEY, SVGAGI. This CDR3 is built from 12 residues. The ends lost 8 bases at V and 3 bases at J; junction bases unmatched: 4. This CDR3 reads CASSREDYEQYF. The CDR3 bases are TGTGCCAGCTCCCGGGAGGACTACGAGCAGTACTTC.

The genes are TRBV6-4 and TRBJ2-3; the D gene could be TRBD1 or TRBD2 (6 bases each). V lost 6 bases, J lost 0 bases, and 10 bases lay in between. CDR1 is MRHNA, CDR2 SNTAGT, per germline. The length of the CDR3 is 14 residues. The CDR3 DNA is TGTGCCAGCAGGCGGGACATTAGCACAGATACGCAGTATTTT. Translating it yields CASRRDISTDTQYF.

This chain joins TRBV11-2 and TRBJ1-4, with D maybe TRBD1 (5 bases). Germline V CDR1 and CDR2: SGHAT, FQNNGV. This CDR3 is built from 18 residues. V was clipped by 5 bases and J by 0 bases, with 19 bases between them. The CDR3, as DNA: TGTGCCAGCAGCCTTAACGAGGGGCTACCTGCAACTAATGAAAAACTGTTTTTT. Translated: CASSLNEGLPATNEKLFF. Filled out from reference TRBV11-2 and TRBJ1-4, the complete variable domain reads EAGVAQSPRYKIIEKRQSVAFWCNPISGHATLYWYQQILGQGPKLLIQFQNNGVVDDSQLPKDRFSAERLKGVDSTLKIQPAKLEDSAVYLCASSLNEGLPATNEKLFFGSGTQLSVL.